This TCR beta chain was profiled in a study of T-cell memory formation after mild COVID-19. The V gene's germline CDR1 is LNHDA and CDR2 SQIVND (reference sequence). The V and J ends lost 5 bases and 2 bases, in that order; junction bases with no gene match: 5. The CDR3 spans 15 residues. This clonotype appeared a few times. TCRdb reprocessed the 5' RACE reads via MiXCR and lists one record per CDR3 protein. Of 120,000 or so distinct CDR3 sequences listed, about 18% are singletons. The sequenced material came from PBMCs or a T cell subset sorted from them (not recorded which). The receptor comes from a young man who had mild COVID-19 (a few samples of this study predate the infection). Cell type and time point are not known. The chain links TRBV19 to TRBJ2-2; 7 nucleotides align to TRBD1. For the CDR3, the DNA is TGTGCCAGTAGTCACGGGACAGCTAACACCGGGGAGCTGTTTTTT. Its protein is CASSHGTANTGELFF.